The 17 T cell receptor beta chains presented below share a single source sample, sequenced in a study of blood T cell repertoires in COVID-19. The data were produced by immunoSEQ multiplex PCR, yet TCRdb's version contains in-frame clones alone and is incomplete. The table records roughly 100,000 clones, about 88% of them present only once. The sequenced sample was peripheral blood. These receptors came from an elderly woman with acute or convalescent COVID-19.

CDR3 sequence reads: CASSPSWTSRYEQYF. CDR3 DNA sequence: TGTGCCAGCAGTCCCTCATGGACTAGTCGTTACGAGCAGTACTTC. The gene calls are TRBV27 and TRBJ2-7; the match to TRBD2 covers 7 bases. Germline V CDR1 and CDR2: MNHEY, SMNVEV (reference sequence). The trim removed 5 bases at V and 4 bases at J, leaving 11 bases unmatched. The CDR3 has 15 residues.

The genes are TRBV25-1 and TRBJ1-3; D is unresolved. Trimming took 5 bases from V and 4 from J, leaving 15 bases between them. The CDR3 has 15 amino acids. Germline CDR1 MGHDK, CDR2 SYGVNS. The CDR3 region has the DNA TGTGCCAGCAGTACGTACAGACCTTCCGGAAACACCATATATTTT. It specifies CASSTYRPSGNTIYF.

The CDR3 DNA sequence: TGTGCTAGTGGTCCGGCCGGGGAGCGGGGTCAGCCCCAGCATTTT. It specifies CASGPAGERGQPQHF. This chain connects TRBV12-5 to TRBJ1-5; D not certain. CDR1 and CDR2 (germline): LGHNT, FRNRAP. The CDR3 is 15 residues long. V gave up 5 bases and J gave up 6 bases, with 17 bases separating them.

The CDR3 is CASSLVGQNTEAFF. CDR3 coding DNA: TGTGCCAGCAGCTTAGTTGGACAGAACACTGAAGCTTTCTTT. The chain couples TRBV11-1 to TRBJ1-1, with D perhaps TRBD1 (5 bases). V dropped 1 base and J dropped 1 base, with 7 bases sitting between them. The CDR3 totals 14 residues. In germline, CDR1 is SGHAT, CDR2 FQDESV (reference sequence).

This clone has more than one count but fewer than ten. The chain couples TRBV29-1 to TRBJ1-5, with 7 bases matching TRBD1. The length of the CDR3 is 14 residues. Germline V gene data show CDR1 as SQVTM and CDR2 as ANQGSEA. Trimming cost V 4 bases and J 3 bases; bases outside gene matches: 6. CDR3 loop: CSVGGTDPNQPQHF. The CDR3 DNA follows: TGCAGCGTTGGAGGGACAGATCCCAATCAGCCCCAGCATTTT.

The chain uses TRBV12-3 or TRBV12-4 and TRBJ1-2; D might be TRBD1 (6 bases). There are 13 residues in the CDR3. Trimming took 4 bases from V and 4 from J, leaving 10 bases between them. The CDR3 region has the DNA TGTGCCAGCAGTTCCAGGGGTGGCTATGGCTACACCTTC. This codes for CASSSRGGYGYTF.

This chain connects TRBV24-1 to TRBJ2-7; D ambiguous. V was clipped by 4 bases and J by 7 bases, with 7 bases between them. CDR3 size: 11 residues. In germline, CDR1 is KGHDR, CDR2 SFDVKD. CDR3 sequence: CATSDTWEQYF. CDR3 DNA sequence: TGTGCCACCAGTGACACTTGGGAGCAGTACTTC.

The CDR3, as DNA: TGTGCCAGCAGCTCGTTCGCGGGGGTCACAGATACGCAGTATTTT. It specifies CASSSFAGVTDTQYF. The rearrangement links TRBV5-4 to TRBJ2-3; 7 bases map to TRBD2. Unmatched junction bases numbered 6, after V lost 3 bases and J lost 2 bases. The germline gives CDR1 SGHNT, CDR2 YYREEE (reference sequence). The CDR3 extends over 15 amino acids.

This sequence joins TRBV9 and TRBJ1-3; tentative D call: TRBD1 (6 bases). Germline CDR1 reads SGDLS; CDR2 reads YYNGEE. The CDR3 is 15 amino acids. Trimming removed 3 bases from V and 0 bases from J, with 10 bases in between. The DNA for the CDR3 is TGTGCCAGCAGCGAAGACAGGCCCTCTGGAAACACCATATATTTT. As protein: CASSEDRPSGNTIYF.

This clone has just one count. This rearrangement joins TRBV5-1 to TRBJ2-7; a weak D match, TRBD1 (6 bases). Germline lookup yields CDR1 SGHRS and CDR2 YFSETQ. This CDR3 is built from 14 residues. The ends were cut back, 0 bases at V and 3 bases at J, with 10 bases in the middle. The CDR3 bases are TGCGCCAGCAGCTTGGGGGGGCAACTCTACGAGCAGTACTTC. Translation gives CASSLGGQLYEQYF. The full variable domain, rest sourced from reference TRBV5-1 and TRBJ2-7, is KAGVTQTPRYLIKTRGQQVTLSCSPISGHRSVSWYQQTPGQGLQFLFEYFSETQRNKGNFPGRFSGRQFSNSRSEMNVSTLELGDSALYLCASSLGGQLYEQYFGPGTRLTVT.

The J gene is TRBJ2-7, the V gene TRBV2; 7 bases agree with TRBD2. Germline CDR1 and CDR2: SNHLY and FYNNEI. This CDR3 is 12 amino acids long. The CDR3 region is CVFGGSSYEQYF. For the CDR3, the DNA is TGTGTCTTTGGCGGGAGCTCCTACGAGCAGTACTTC.

With respect to this clone: The sample contains more than one DNA sequence encoding this CDR3. This chain connects TRBV9 to TRBJ1-2, with TRBD1 matching 9 bases. After removal of 3 bases from V and 2 bases from J, the junction contained 2 bases not matched to a gene. The CDR3 contains 14 residues. The V gene's germline CDR1 is SGDLS and CDR2 YYNGEE. As DNA, the CDR3 is TGTGCCAGCAGCGCGGGACAGGGAAACTATGGCTACACCTTC. Protein: CASSAGQGNYGYTF.

The J gene is TRBJ2-1, the V gene TRBV10-3; perhaps TRBD1 as D (6 bases). This CDR3 is 16 amino acids long. The V end lost 4 bases, the J end lost 5 bases, and 18 bases lay between the germline ends. Germline V gene sequence: CDR1 ENHRY, CDR2 SYGVKD. CDR3 in amino acids: CAISGRDTGYNNEQFF. Here the CDR3 DNA reads TGTGCCATCAGTGGCCGGGACACGGGATACAACAATGAGCAGTTCTTC.

This chain connects TRBV4-1 to TRBJ1-2, with a weak D call TRBD1 (5 bases). V was shortened by 3 bases and J by 4 bases, with 18 bases between the two germline ends. CDR3 length equals 16 residues. Germline V lookup: CDR1 MGHRA, CDR2 YSYEKL. As DNA, the CDR3 is TGCGCCAGCAGCCAGCTCGGGACCCGGGAGGCCTATGGCTACACCTTC. Translation: CASSQLGTREAYGYTF.

The V and J genes are TRBV6-5 and TRBJ1-2; 8 bases are shared with TRBD1. V gave up 2 bases and J gave up 4 bases; unmatched junction bases: 6. CDR1 MNHEY and CDR2 SVGAGI come from the germline V gene. The CDR3 is 15 residues long. The CDR3 bases are TGTGCCAGCAGTTACATCTCCGGGACAGGCTATGGCTACACCTTC. As protein: CASSYISGTGYGYTF.

V is TRBV5-1 and J is TRBJ2-7; no clear D gene. Per the germline V gene, CDR1 is SGHRS and CDR2 is YFSETQ. The CDR3 is 13 amino acids. Trimming left V 0 bases short and J 7 bases short, with 11 bases between. CDR3 nucleotide sequence: TGCGCCAGCAGCTTGGCCGGAGAGACGGAGCAGTACTTC. Residues: CASSLAGETEQYF.

V gene TRBV19 combines with J gene TRBJ1-1; D is possibly TRBD1 (5 bases). Trimming removed 2 bases from V and 5 bases from J, with 15 bases in between. Germline assignment: CDR1 LNHDA and CDR2 SQIVND (reference sequence). The CDR3 is 15 residues long. The CDR3 sequence: CASSIKDTARTEAFF. Written as DNA, the CDR3 is TGTGCCAGTAGTATAAAGGACACAGCGAGAACTGAAGCTTTCTTT.